These T cell receptor beta chains were read from a single sample in a study of T cell responses to AZD1222 COVID-19 vaccine. Some clones are missing from TCRdb's copy, which holds only in-frame ones; the method was immunoSEQ multiplex PCR. The sample gives about 180,000 clones, roughly 88% of which show up once; around 10% is in the top ten. This specimen was peripheral blood, taken 28 days after the second AZD1222 dose. These TCRs come from an adult who received the AZD1222 COVID-19 vaccine. The CDR3 runs from the conserved cysteine through the conserved F or W. D genes are given only for firm matches. Clone size is not always given. Where it is, it says once, few, many or a class for expanded clones.

j_call d_call v_call clone_size cdr3_nt cdr3_aa
TRBJ2-1 . TRBV19 . TGTGCCAGTACGGCTCCATACAATGAGCAGTTCTTC CASTAPYNEQFF
TRBJ1-5 . TRBV7-2 . TGTGCCAGCAGCTTAGCAGGGGCCGGTCAAAATCAGCCCCAGCATTTT CASSLAGAGQNQPQHF
TRBJ2-7 TRBD1 TRBV3-1/TRBV3-2 . TGTGCCAGCAGCCAGGGTTGGGGGACAGCAGGGCAGTACTTC CASSQGWGTAGQYF
TRBJ1-2 . TRBV10-3 . TGTGCCATCAGTGACAGGGCTTCGGGGGACTATGGCTACACCTTC CAISDRASGDYGYTF
TRBJ1-1 TRBD1 TRBV29-1 . TGCAGCGTTTTAAGGGACAGAGGGGCTTTCTTT CSVLRDRGAFF
TRBJ1-6 . TRBV30 . TGTGCCTGGAGTCCCGGGGGTGACTCACCCCTCCACTTT CAWSPGGDSPLHF
TRBJ2-7 TRBD2 TRBV30 . TGTGCCTGGGGGACTAGCGGGCGCTCCTACGAGCAGTACTTC CAWGTSGRSYEQYF
TRBJ1-3 . TRBV12-3/TRBV12-4 . TGTGCCAGCAGTTTCCAGACTGGAAACACCATATATTTT CASSFQTGNTIYF
TRBJ2-1 . TRBV24-1 . TGTGCCACCATTCCAAACAGGTTCTACTCCTACAATGAGCAGTTCTTC CATIPNRFYSYNEQFF
TRBJ2-5 TRBD2 TRBV29-1 once TGCAGCGTTACTAGCGGGGGGCAAGACCAAGAGACCCAGTACTTC CSVTSGGQDQETQYF
TRBJ2-3 . TRBV9 . TGTGCCAGCAGCGTAGGTGCCAGGAGCACAGATACGCAGTATTTT CASSVGARSTDTQYF
TRBJ2-2 TRBD1 TRBV19 . TGTGCCAGTAGTAAGCGACAGGGGGTAGCGGGGGAGCTGTTTTTT CASSKRQGVAGELFF
TRBJ1-4 TRBD1 TRBV6-5 . TGTGCCAGCAGTACCGACAGGGATGAAAAACTGTTTTTT CASSTDRDEKLFF
TRBJ1-5 TRBD1 TRBV6-5 . TGTGCCAGCAGCTACCCCGGACAGGGGGGTCAGCCCCAGCATTTT CASSYPGQGGQPQHF
TRBJ2-2 TRBD1 TRBV5-1 . TGCGCCAGCAGCGGGCAGGGGGCGCCCGGGGAGCTGTTTTTT CASSGQGAPGELFF
TRBJ1-4 . TRBV30 once TGTGCCTGGAGTGTAGGTCGCAGACAGAATGAAAAACTGTTTTTT CAWSVGRRQNEKLFF